The 20 T cell receptor beta chains listed next were all sequenced from one sample in a study of human T cells and chemical hapten exposure. TCRdb itself ran the RACE reads through MiXCR, one entry per CDR3 protein. Of about 110,000 distinct CDR3 sequences listed, about a tenth are singletons. Time point noted: patch test 2, 6 weeks after DPC sensitization. Treatment defined: therapeutic diphenylcyclopropenone sensitization with weekly scalp DPC. The sequences come from whole blood, collected in connection with sensitization to the hapten diphenylcyclopropenone (DPC). The receptors here all came from a woman aged 35 to 49 with alopecia areata. Some clones in this sample may be carry-over from other donors' samples.

This clonotype was counted at least ten times. This sequence joins TRBV18 and TRBJ2-1; 9 bases map to TRBD2. The CDR3 contains 16 residues. The germline V gene has CDR1 KGHSH and CDR2 LQKENI. The V and J ends lost 2 bases and 6 bases, in that order; junction bases with no gene match: 8. The CDR3 DNA reads TGTGCCAGCTCACCAACGGGCGGGGGGGCCGGCAATGAGCAGTTCTTC. It translates to CASSPTGGGAGNEQFF.

Many counts were recorded for this clonotype. The V gene is TRBV5-4, the J gene TRBJ1-1; D uncertain. V dropped 1 base and J dropped 0 bases, with 10 bases sitting between them. This CDR3 has 15 residues. Germline assignment: CDR1 SGHNT and CDR2 YYREEE (reference sequence). The CDR3 sequence: CASSLIAPLNTEAFF. DNA of the CDR3: TGTGCCAGCAGCTTGATCGCGCCGCTGAACACTGAAGCTTTCTTT.

This clonotype was found many times. The chain employs TRBV20-1 and TRBJ1-2; possibly TRBD1 for D (5 bases). V lost 6 bases and J 8 bases, leaving 13 bases between the germline ends. CDR1 and CDR2 from the germline V gene are DFQATT and SNEGSKA (reference sequence). The CDR3 is made up of 11 amino acids. The DNA for the CDR3 is TGCAGTGCCCACCAGAGGGGAGGCTACACCTTC. Translated, it gives CSAHQRGGYTF.

This clonotype was detected ten times or more. CDR3 nucleotides: TGTGCCACCTCCGGAGACAGGGCCTACGAGCAGTACTTC. Residues: CATSGDRAYEQYF. This chain joins TRBV28 and TRBJ2-7, with TRBD1 matching over 7 bases. CDR1 MDHEN and CDR2 SYDVKM come from the germline V gene. The CDR3 sequence is 13 residues long. V dropped 10 bases and J dropped 2; count of bases not matched to a gene: 8.

This clonotype was detected ten times or more. The chain has TRBV20-1 and TRBJ1-1; TRBD1 agrees at 10 bases. V lost 6 bases to trimming and J lost 6 bases; unmatched junction nucleotides: 7. Germline CDR1 DFQATT, CDR2 SNEGSKA (reference sequence). The CDR3 covers 13 residues. CDR3 bases: TGCAGTGCCGGGACAGGGGTGGGCTCTGAAGCTTTCTTT. Encoded protein: CSAGTGVGSEAFF.

This clonotype was counted at least ten times. The V call is TRBV7-9, the J call TRBJ2-5; unclear D gene. Germline CDR1 and CDR2: SEHNR and FQNEAQ (reference sequence). V was clipped by 4 bases and J by 2 bases, with 11 bases between them. The CDR3 sequence is 14 residues long. The CDR3 loop reads CASSSWSEQETQYF. The CDR3 nucleotides are TGTGCCAGCAGCTCGTGGAGCGAGCAAGAGACCCAGTACTTC.

As regards this clonotype: A much larger clone differs from this one at a single base, so this may be a read error. The chain is built from TRBV29-1 and TRBJ2-3, with D possibly being TRBD2 (6 bases). Germline V CDR1 and CDR2: SQVTM, ANQGSEA. The CDR3 is made up of 13 amino acids. The V gene lost 0 bases and the J gene lost 3 bases, with 7 bases spanning the gap. The chain's CDR3 is CSVEDLATDTQYF. CDR3 sequence (DNA): TGCAGCGTTGAAGACCTAGCGACAGATACGCAGTATTTT.

In regard to this clonotype: A much larger clone lies one base from this, so it may be a read error. V usage is TRBV29-1 and J usage is TRBJ2-7; TRBD1 agrees at 9 bases. Per germline, CDR1 SQVTM and CDR2 ANQGSEA. With V trimmed by 3 bases and J by 0 bases, 6 bases remained unmatched. This CDR3 spans 15 amino acids. The CDR3 loop is CSVDDGQGYSYEQYF. Written as DNA, the CDR3 is TGCAGCGTTGATGATGGACAGGGGTACTCCTACGAGCAGTACTTC.

This clonotype has only a few counts. This chain uses TRBV19 with TRBJ2-6; tentatively, D is TRBD2 (6 bases). V shed 8 bases and J shed 0 bases, with 14 bases lying between them. CDR3 length equals 16 residues. Germline loops: CDR1 LNHDA, CDR2 SQIVND (reference sequence). CDR3 amino acids: CASFGGRSSGANVLTF. The DNA of the CDR3 is TGTGCCAGTTTCGGGGGACGGAGCTCTGGGGCCAACGTCCTGACTTTC. The whole variable domain, remainder taken from reference TRBV19 and TRBJ2-6, is DGGITQSPKYLFRKEGQNVTLSCEQNLNHDAMYWYRQDPGQGLRLIYYSQIVNDFQKGDIAEGYSVSREKKESFPLTVTSAQKNPTAFYLCASFGGRSSGANVLTFGAGSRLTVL.

This clonotype was seen ten or more times. CDR3 region: CASFEGAYEQYF. The DNA for the CDR3 is TGTGCCAGCTTTGAAGGAGCGTACGAGCAGTACTTC. The V and J genes are TRBV6-1 and TRBJ2-7, with unresolved D. Trimming shortened V by 8 bases and J by 4 bases, and 12 bases separated the two germline ends. Germline V gene lookup returns CDR1 MNHNS and CDR2 SASEGT. This CDR3 has 12 residues.

This chain uses TRBV27 with TRBJ2-5; 7 nucleotides match TRBD2. CDR3 length: 14 amino acids. CDR1 and CDR2 from the germline V gene are MNHEY and SMNVEV (reference sequence). The V segment lost 5 bases and the J segment 3 bases; nucleotides outside the gene matches: 6. CDR3 sequence: CASSLTLAEETQYF. DNA for the CDR3: TGTGCCAGCAGTCTCACTCTAGCGGAAGAGACCCAGTACTTC.

The V gene is TRBV11-2, the J gene TRBJ1-5; 8 nucleotides agree with TRBD1. J lost 5 bases, V lost 3 bases, and 3 bases had no gene match. The germline V gene encodes CDR1 SGHAT and CDR2 FQNNGV. This CDR3 is built from 14 residues. The CDR3 is CASSFSGGYQPQHF. In nucleotides, the CDR3 is TGTGCCAGCAGCTTTTCAGGGGGCTATCAGCCCCAGCATTTT.

Turning to this clonotype: This may be a read error: a much more frequent sequence differs by one nucleotide. The final CDR3 position lacks the conserved phenylalanine or tryptophan, pointing to a likely read error. The V gene is TRBV9, the J gene TRBJ2-3; D is perhaps TRBD1 (5 bases). V was shortened by 0 bases and J by 0 bases, with 8 bases between the two germline ends. CDR3 length: 15 amino acids. CDR1 and CDR2 (germline): SGDLS, YYNGEE. The CDR3: CASSVGQGSTDTQYS. CDR3 in DNA: TGTGCCAGCAGCGTAGGGCAGGGTAGCACAGATACGCAGTATTCT.

This clonotype has more than one count but fewer than ten. The chain couples TRBV6-5 to TRBJ2-4; 7 nucleotides align to TRBD1. V was pared by 6 bases and J by 8 bases, with 13 bases of the junction left unmatched. CDR3 length: 15 residues. Germline-derived CDR1 and CDR2 are MNHEY and SVGAGI. CDR3 in DNA: TGTGCCAGCAGACTTAAAGGACAGGCCCGTGACATTCAGTACTTC. This codes for CASRLKGQARDIQYF.

This clonotype was recorded many times. The V gene is TRBV4-1, the J gene TRBJ2-3, with unresolved D. The V gene lost 0 bases and the J gene lost 1 base, with 17 bases spanning the gap. The CDR3 is made up of 18 amino acids. Germline CDR1 and CDR2: MGHRA and YSYEKL. The CDR3 loop reads CASSQEIVGKGRTDTQYF. For the CDR3, the DNA is TGCGCCAGCAGCCAAGAAATAGTGGGAAAGGGCCGCACAGATACGCAGTATTTT.

The rearrangement links TRBV5-1 to TRBJ2-2; 9 bases agree with TRBD1. The CDR3 is 13 residues long. The V gene end was trimmed by 7 bases and the J gene end by 6 bases; junction bases not matched to a gene: 4. Per germline, CDR1 SGHRS and CDR2 YFSETQ. CDR3 region: CASGDRGAGELFF. DNA for the CDR3: TGCGCCAGCGGCGACAGGGGGGCCGGGGAGCTGTTTTTT.

This clonotype was seen only a few times. The chain recombines TRBV14 with TRBJ2-1; 8 nucleotides align to TRBD2. With 0 bases clipped from V and 8 bases from J, the junction kept 6 bases outside the gene matches. Germline V CDR1 and CDR2: SGHDN, FVKESK. The CDR3 consists of 15 residues. CDR3 DNA sequence: TGTGCCAGCAGCCAAGAACCGGGGGGGCCTTATGAGCAGTTCTTC. Its protein is CASSQEPGGPYEQFF.

The gene calls are TRBV6-5 and TRBJ2-5, with D possibly TRBD1 on 5 matching bases. There are 15 residues in the CDR3. Germline CDR1 MNHEY, CDR2 SVGAGI. With 7 bases removed from V and 5 bases from J, the gap between germline ends came to 20 bases. CDR3 residues: CASTPGFAGLETQYF. In DNA, the CDR3 is TGTGCCAGCACCCCTGGTTTCGCAGGGCTGGAGACCCAGTACTTC.

This clonotype was recorded a few times. The chain combines TRBV4-2 with TRBJ1-1, with D unclear. The germline V gene encodes CDR1 LGHNA and CDR2 YNFKEQ. Trimming left V 1 base short and J 6 bases short, with 9 bases between. The CDR3 is 13 amino acids. CDR3 region: CASSQGGVAEAFF. CDR3 bases: TGTGCCAGCAGCCAAGGTGGGGTCGCTGAAGCTTTCTTT.

This clonotype has at least ten counts. The CDR3 protein is CAISAESLQETQYF. The CDR3 DNA reads TGTGCCATCAGTGCAGAGAGCCTCCAAGAGACCCAGTACTTC. The rearrangement joins TRBV10-3 to TRBJ2-5; the D is unclear. Germline lookup yields CDR1 ENHRY and CDR2 SYGVKD. V gave up 4 bases and J gave up 1 base, with 10 bases separating them. This CDR3 has 14 residues.